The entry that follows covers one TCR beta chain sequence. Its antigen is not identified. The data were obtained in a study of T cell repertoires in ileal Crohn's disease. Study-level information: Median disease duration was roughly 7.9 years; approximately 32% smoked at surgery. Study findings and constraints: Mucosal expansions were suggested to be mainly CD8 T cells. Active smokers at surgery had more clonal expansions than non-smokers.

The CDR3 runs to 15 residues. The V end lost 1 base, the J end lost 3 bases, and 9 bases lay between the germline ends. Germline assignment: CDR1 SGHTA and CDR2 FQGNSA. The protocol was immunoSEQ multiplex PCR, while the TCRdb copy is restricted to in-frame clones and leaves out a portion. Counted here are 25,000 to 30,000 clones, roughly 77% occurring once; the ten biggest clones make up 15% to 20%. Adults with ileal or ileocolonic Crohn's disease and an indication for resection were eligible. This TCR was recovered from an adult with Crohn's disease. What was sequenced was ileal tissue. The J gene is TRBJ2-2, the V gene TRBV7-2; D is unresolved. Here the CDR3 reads CASSLGSVYTGELFF. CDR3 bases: TGTGCCAGCAGCTTAGGGAGCGTTTACACCGGGGAGCTGTTTTTT.